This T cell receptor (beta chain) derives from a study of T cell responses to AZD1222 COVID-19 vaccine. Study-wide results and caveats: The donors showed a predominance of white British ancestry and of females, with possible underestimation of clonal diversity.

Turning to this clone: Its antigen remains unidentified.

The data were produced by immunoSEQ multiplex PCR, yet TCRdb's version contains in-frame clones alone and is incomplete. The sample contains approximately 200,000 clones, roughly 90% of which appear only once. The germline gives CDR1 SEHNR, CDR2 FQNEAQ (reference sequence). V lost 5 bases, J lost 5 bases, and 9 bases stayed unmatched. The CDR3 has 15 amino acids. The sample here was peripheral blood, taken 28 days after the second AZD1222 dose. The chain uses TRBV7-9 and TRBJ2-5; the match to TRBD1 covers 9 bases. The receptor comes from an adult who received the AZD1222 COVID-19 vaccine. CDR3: CASSARTGDRETQYF. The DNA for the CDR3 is TGTGCCAGCAGCGCCAGGACAGGGGATAGGGAGACCCAGTACTTC.